This passage covers 9 T cell receptor beta chains from one sample sequenced in a study of blood T cell repertoires in COVID-19 (dated by TCRdb to 2020 to 2021). The library was prepared using the immunoSEQ multiplex PCR assay. TCRdb holds this immuneACCESS table with in-frame rearrangements only. Some clones are missing; in checked studies, unresolved V genes explain under half, and the rest has no known cause. This sample lists fewer than 150,000 clones; 70% to 85% were detected once. Of the sample, about 5.8% is held by the ten largest clones. Sequenced material: peripheral blood. These TCRs come from a human donor in a cohort sampled during active COVID-19.

There are a few counts of this clone. J is TRBJ1-2 and V is TRBV9; 9 bases are shared with TRBD1. The CDR3 loop spans 15 amino acids. CDR1 SGDLS and CDR2 YYNGEE come from the germline V gene. J was trimmed by 7 bases and V by 4 bases; bases with no gene match: 11. The CDR3 DNA reads TGTGCCAGCAGCTCAGCCGGGACAGGGTATATTGGCTACACCTTC. It yields the protein CASSSAGTGYIGYTF.

The chain employs TRBV7-9 and TRBJ2-1, with 8 positions matching TRBD2. Looked up from germline, CDR1 is SEHNR and CDR2 is FQNEAQ (reference sequence). The CDR3 is 18 amino acids. Trimming removed 4 bases from V and 2 bases from J; junction bases left unmatched: 13. The CDR3, as DNA: TGTGCCAGCAGCTACCCCCTAGATCGAGCGGGGGCCTACAATGAGCAGTTCTTC. Translation: CASSYPLDRAGAYNEQFF.

The chain carries TRBV19 and TRBJ2-7; 8 bases fit TRBD2. CDR1 and CDR2 (germline): LNHDA, SQIVND (reference sequence). This CDR3 is 14 amino acids long. V shed 8 bases, J shed 7 bases, and the junction held 13 bases outside the gene matches. For the CDR3, the DNA is TGTGCCAGTTCGTCCCGGGGGGGGTCCTGGGAGCAGTACTTC. Translation gives CASSSRGGSWEQYF.

The chain couples TRBV6-2 or TRBV6-3 to TRBJ2-7; D possibly corresponds to TRBD1 (5 bases). Between the trimmed V and J ends, which lost 4 bases and 1 base, there was a span of 8 bases. The CDR3 sequence is 13 residues long. CDR1 and CDR2 (germline): MNHEY, SVGEGT. The DNA of the CDR3 is TGTGCCAGCAGTTCGGACACTTCCTACGAGCAGTACTTC. It specifies CASSSDTSYEQYF.

This chain joins TRBV18 and TRBJ1-2; D might be TRBD1 (6 bases). Germline V gives CDR1 KGHSH, CDR2 LQKENI. The CDR3 runs to 16 residues. V was pared by 5 bases and J by 4 bases, with 20 bases between. The CDR3 region is CASSATRGPTTYGYTF. In DNA, the CDR3 is TGTGCCAGCTCAGCGACCAGGGGACCCACCACCTATGGCTACACCTTC. Full variable domain (rest looked up from reference TRBV18 and TRBJ1-2): NAGVMQNPRHLVRRRGQEARLRCSPMKGHSHVYWYRQLPEEGLKFMVYLQKENIIDESGMPKERFSAEFPKEGPSILRIQQVVRGDSAAYFCASSATRGPTTYGYTFGSGTRLTVV.

The chain couples TRBV19 to TRBJ2-2; 16 nucleotides align to TRBD2. The CDR3 has 17 amino acids. CDR1 LNHDA and CDR2 SQIVND come from the germline V gene (reference sequence). The V segment lost 3 bases and the J segment 3 bases; nucleotides outside the gene matches: 1. The DNA of the CDR3 is TGTGCCAGTAGTATGGGACTAGCGGGGGGGTACACCGGGGAGCTGTTTTTT. This codes for CASSMGLAGGYTGELFF.

This chain uses TRBV7-3 with TRBJ2-3, with 12 bases fitting TRBD1. V shed 5 bases, J shed 3 bases, and the junction held 9 bases outside the gene matches. CDR3 length: 17 amino acids. CDR1 SGHTA and CDR2 FQGTGA come from the germline V gene. The CDR3 DNA sequence: TGTGCCAGCAGCCCCTCGGGGACAGGGGGCTTTACAGATACGCAGTATTTT. It yields the protein CASSPSGTGGFTDTQYF.

This clone showed up just a few times. V usage is TRBV9 and J usage is TRBJ1-2, with a possible D match to TRBD1 (5 bases). Germline values: CDR1 SGDLS, CDR2 YYNGEE. V gave up 0 bases and J gave up 1 base, with 13 bases separating them. The CDR3 runs 16 residues. The CDR3, as DNA: TGTGCCAGCAGCGTAGCTCCGCTGACAGTTAACTATGGCTACACCTTC. Protein product: CASSVAPLTVNYGYTF.

The chain links TRBV4-2 to TRBJ2-7, with 9 positions matching TRBD2. The germline CDR1 and CDR2 sequences are LGHNA and YNFKEQ. This CDR3 spans 15 amino acids. Germline trimming cut 2 bases from V and 8 bases from J; bases unmatched to any gene: 10. CDR3 region: CASSQQRGDLVKQYF. The CDR3 DNA reads as TGTGCCAGCAGCCAACAGCGGGGGGATCTAGTCAAGCAGTACTTC.